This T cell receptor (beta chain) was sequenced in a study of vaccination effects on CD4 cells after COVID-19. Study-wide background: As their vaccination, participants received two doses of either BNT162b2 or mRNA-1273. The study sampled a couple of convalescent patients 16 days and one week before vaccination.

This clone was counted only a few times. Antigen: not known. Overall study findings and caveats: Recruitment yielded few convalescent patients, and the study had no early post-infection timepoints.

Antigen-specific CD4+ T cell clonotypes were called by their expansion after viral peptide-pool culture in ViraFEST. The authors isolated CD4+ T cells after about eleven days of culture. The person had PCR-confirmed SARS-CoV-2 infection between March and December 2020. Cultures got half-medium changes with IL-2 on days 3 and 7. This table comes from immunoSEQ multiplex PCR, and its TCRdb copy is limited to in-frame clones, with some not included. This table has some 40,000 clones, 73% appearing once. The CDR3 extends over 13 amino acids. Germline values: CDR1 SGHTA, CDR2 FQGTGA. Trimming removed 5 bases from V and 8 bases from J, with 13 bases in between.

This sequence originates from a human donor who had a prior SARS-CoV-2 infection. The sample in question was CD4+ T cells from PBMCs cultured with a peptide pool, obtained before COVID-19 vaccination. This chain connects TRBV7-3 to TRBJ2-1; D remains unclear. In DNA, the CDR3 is TGTGCCAGCAGCCCCAATCCTGCGGATGAGCAGTTCTTC. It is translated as CASSPNPADEQFF.